This passage covers 29 T cell receptor beta chains from one sample sequenced in a study of post-analysis software for immune sequencing data. Prepared TCR beta cDNA libraries contained unique molecular identifiers. TCRdb reanalysed the PCR reads using MiXCR and keeps one entry per CDR3 protein. The table shows over 150,000 distinct CDR3 sequences, with 35% to 40% occurring only once. Sequencing was performed on blood, taken after autologous hematopoietic stem cell transplantation. The receptors derive from a girl aged 10 to 17 with multiple sclerosis.

This clonotype was seen ten or more times. This sequence joins TRBV27 and TRBJ1-2, with D hard to call. This CDR3 contains 17 residues. V was clipped by 4 bases and J by 3 bases, with 21 bases between them. Germline CDR1 reads MNHEY; CDR2 reads SMNVEV (reference sequence). CDR3 sequence reads: CASSSTSGDRDDYGYTF. The CDR3 coding sequence is TGTGCCAGCAGTTCTACTTCGGGCGACCGAGATGACTATGGCTACACCTTC.

The chain uses TRBV7-2 and TRBJ2-2, with 10 bases matching TRBD2. The CDR3 is 15 residues long. Germline V gene sequence: CDR1 SGHTA, CDR2 FQGNSA. The V segment lost 4 bases and the J segment 6 bases; nucleotides outside the gene matches: 5. The CDR3 region has the DNA TGTGCCAGCAGCTCCCTAGCGGGAGCGGCCGGGGAGCTGTTTTTT. As protein: CASSSLAGAAGELFF. The full variable domain, in which reference TRBV7-2 and TRBJ2-2 provide the parts outside the CDR3, is GAGVSQSPSNKVTEKGKDVELRCDPISGHTALYWYRQSLGQGLEFLIYFQGNSAPDKSGLPSDRFSAERTGGSVSTLTIQRTQQEDSAVYLCASSSLAGAAGELFFGEGSRLTVL.

This clonotype showed up just a few times. This rearrangement joins TRBV5-1 to TRBJ2-3; 11 nucleotides align to TRBD2. Looked up from germline, CDR1 is SGHRS and CDR2 is YFSETQ. The V and J ends lost 1 base and 4 bases, in that order; junction bases with no gene match: 8. The CDR3 length is 17 residues. CDR3 in amino acids: CASSLPLAGGPADTQYF. The CDR3 DNA follows: TGCGCCAGCAGCTTGCCTCTAGCGGGAGGCCCGGCAGATACGCAGTATTTT. The whole variable domain, filled in from reference TRBV5-1 and TRBJ2-3, reads KAGVTQTPRYLIKTRGQQVTLSCSPISGHRSVSWYQQTPGQGLQFLFEYFSETQRNKGNFPGRFSGRQFSNSRSEMNVSTLELGDSALYLCASSLPLAGGPADTQYFGPGTRLTVL.

The chain carries TRBV20-1 and TRBJ2-5, with 7 positions matching TRBD2. The J call may be faulty, since TRBJ2-4 better matches the DNA end. CDR1 is DFQATT and CDR2 is SNEGSKA in the germline V gene (reference sequence). The CDR3 is made up of 15 amino acids. Here the CDR3 DNA reads TGCAGTGCTAGAGATGCTGTCGGGGGGACGGGCATTCAGTACTTC. It yields the protein CSARDAVGGTGIQYF.

This clonotype was picked up many times. This chain joins TRBV12-3 or TRBV12-4 and TRBJ2-7, with D possibly being TRBD2 (5 bases). V was cut by 4 bases and J by 6 bases, with 7 bases left in between. The CDR3 runs to 11 residues. The CDR3 nucleotides read TGTGCCAGCAGTTACGGGGTCGAGCAGTACTTC. Its translation: CASSYGVEQYF.

This rearrangement joins TRBV3-1 to TRBJ1-1; unclear D gene. CDR1 and CDR2 from the germline V gene are LGHDT and YNNKEL (reference sequence). The CDR3 spans 13 residues. V was clipped by 1 base and J by 1 base, with 4 bases between them. The CDR3 DNA follows: TGTGCCAGCAGCCAAGGATGGAACACTGAAGCTTTCTTT. The encoded protein is CASSQGWNTEAFF.

The chain links TRBV7-9 to TRBJ2-1; either TRBD1 or TRBD2 may fit D (5 bases each). The CDR3 has 15 amino acids. The V end was cut by 5 bases, the J end by 2 bases, with 13 bases between. In germline, CDR1 is SEHNR, CDR2 FQNEAQ (reference sequence). For the CDR3, the DNA is TGTGCCAGCAGCAGTCGGGGCCAGCCCTACAATGAGCAGTTCTTC. It specifies CASSSRGQPYNEQFF. The full variable domain, in which reference TRBV7-9 and TRBJ2-1 provide the parts outside the CDR3, is DTGVSQNPRHKITKRGQNVTFRCDPISEHNRLYWYRQTLGQGPEFLTYFQNEAQLEKSRLLSDRFSAERPKGSFSTLEIQRTEQGDSAMYLCASSSRGQPYNEQFFGPGTRLTVL.

This clonotype is a singleton in its sample. This may stem from a read error, because a much larger clone lies one nucleotide away. The genes are TRBV6-5 and TRBJ2-5, with D maybe TRBD1 (5 bases). This CDR3 is 13 amino acids long. Trimming pared 6 bases from V and 11 bases from J, leaving 19 bases between. Germline V gives CDR1 MNHEY, CDR2 SVGAGI. CDR3 nucleotides: TGTGCCAGCAGAGGGGTTGTCTACAATGAGCAGTACTTC. Translation: CASRGVVYNEQYF.

The chain is built from TRBV4-2 and TRBJ2-1; 14 nucleotides match TRBD2. The CDR3 is 20 residues long. J was trimmed by 2 bases and V by 0 bases; bases with no gene match: 9. The germline V gene has CDR1 LGHNA and CDR2 YNFKEQ. The CDR3 DNA is TGTGCCAGCAGCCAAGAGCGAGGGACTAGCGGGAGTGGGGCCTACAATGAGCAGTTCTTC. It yields the protein CASSQERGTSGSGAYNEQFF.

This clonotype appeared a few times. The chain links TRBV9 to TRBJ2-1; TRBD1 might be the D (5 bases). Germline CDR1 SGDLS, CDR2 YYNGEE. CDR3 length: 15 residues. V was shortened by 0 bases and J by 4 bases, with 11 bases between the two germline ends. CDR3 residues: CASSVEGDRYNEQFF. Here the CDR3 DNA reads TGTGCCAGCAGCGTAGAAGGGGATAGGTACAATGAGCAGTTCTTC.

The V and J genes are TRBV2 and TRBJ2-5; TRBD2 matches 7 bases. J was trimmed by 2 bases and V by 5 bases; bases with no gene match: 8. The CDR3 has 15 amino acids. Germline V gives CDR1 SNHLY, CDR2 FYNNEI. The CDR3 coding sequence is TGTGCCAGCAGTCAACCGGGACTAAGGCAAGAGACCCAGTACTTC. Protein product: CASSQPGLRQETQYF.

This clonotype was counted a few times. The chain joins TRBV6-5 to TRBJ1-5, with a tentative D call TRBD1 (6 bases). This CDR3 contains 14 residues. V dropped 3 bases and J dropped 4 bases, with 10 bases sitting between them. Germline CDR1 reads MNHEY; CDR2 reads SVGAGI. This CDR3 is CASSYTGPNQPQHF. The CDR3 nucleotides read TGTGCCAGCAGTTATACAGGGCCAAATCAGCCCCAGCATTTT.

V usage is TRBV25-1 and J usage is TRBJ2-3, with TRBD2 identical over 8 bases. Trimming removed 2 bases from V and 4 bases from J; junction bases left unmatched: 17. There are 19 residues in the CDR3. Germline lookup yields CDR1 MGHDK and CDR2 SYGVNS. The CDR3 spells CASSEHRGLENCRSDTQYF. Here the CDR3 DNA reads TGTGCCAGCAGTGAACATCGGGGACTAGAGAATTGCCGGTCAGATACGCAGTATTTT.

The chain employs TRBV2 and TRBJ1-1; D remains unclear. Germline loops: CDR1 SNHLY, CDR2 FYNNEI. V was shortened by 5 bases and J by 4 bases, with 17 bases between the two germline ends. This CDR3 has 15 amino acids. This CDR3 reads CASSPGPARGTEAFF. The DNA for the CDR3 is TGTGCCAGCAGTCCCGGGCCCGCCCGAGGCACTGAAGCTTTCTTT.

The CDR3 reads CASTSGPQKGGEQFF. The CDR3 DNA follows: TGTGCCAGCACTAGCGGACCCCAAAAAGGTGGTGAGCAGTTCTTC. The V call is TRBV12-3 or TRBV12-4, the J call TRBJ2-1, with 7 bases fitting TRBD2. The trim removed 7 bases at V and 9 bases at J, leaving 15 bases unmatched. The CDR3 covers 15 residues.

In this sample, this clonotype turned up a few times. The chain is built from TRBV7-2 and TRBJ2-5; D is unclear. Trimming cost V 4 bases and J 5 bases, with 14 bases left between them. Germline V gene sequence: CDR1 SGHTA, CDR2 FQGNSA. The CDR3 has 14 residues. CDR3 nucleotide sequence: TGTGCCAGCAGCTCGCTCTGGGGTCGGGAGACCCAGTACTTC. It translates to CASSSLWGRETQYF. The full variable domain, its missing parts supplied by reference TRBV7-2 and TRBJ2-5, is GAGVSQSPSNKVTEKGKDVELRCDPISGHTALYWYRQSLGQGLEFLIYFQGNSAPDKSGLPSDRFSAERTGGSVSTLTIQRTQQEDSAVYLCASSSLWGRETQYFGPGTRLLVL.

The chain uses TRBV3-1 and TRBJ2-5; a possible D gene is TRBD1 (5 bases). Gene TRBJ2-7 matches the end of the DNA better, so the J call may be wrong. Germline V CDR1 and CDR2: LGHDT, YNNKEL (reference sequence). The CDR3 has 16 amino acids. The CDR3 reads CASSAPSTEPLYEQYF. CDR3 nucleotides: TGTGCCAGCAGCGCCCCCTCGACAGAGCCCCTATACGAGCAGTACTTC.

Ten or more counts support this clonotype. V and J are TRBV12-3 or TRBV12-4 and TRBJ1-5, with 7 bases matching TRBD1. CDR3 length: 15 amino acids. After removal of 0 bases from V and 1 base from J, the junction contained 0 bases not matched to a gene. CDR3 in amino acids: CASSLAQGSNQPQHF. CDR3 nucleotide sequence: TGTGCCAGCAGTTTAGCACAGGGGAGCAATCAGCCCCAGCATTTT.

This chain links TRBV10-3 with TRBJ2-5, with 10 nucleotides matching TRBD1. The J call may be faulty, since TRBJ2-7 better matches the DNA end. The CDR3 runs 15 residues. Germline assignment: CDR1 ENHRY and CDR2 SYGVKD. CDR3 sequence reads: CAISGQGASTYEQYF. DNA of the CDR3: TGTGCCATCAGTGGACAGGGGGCTTCCACCTACGAGCAGTACTTC.

This clonotype was found many times. The chain employs TRBV3-1 and TRBJ2-6; 12 bases map to TRBD2. V lost 7 bases, J lost 2 bases, and 6 bases stayed unmatched. Germline CDR1 reads LGHDT; CDR2 reads YNNKEL (reference sequence). The CDR3 totals 17 residues. The CDR3 protein is CASTTSGSTTGANVLTF. The CDR3 nucleotides are TGTGCCAGCACGACTAGCGGGAGCACCACTGGGGCCAACGTCCTGACTTTC. Filled out from reference TRBV3-1 and TRBJ2-6, the complete variable domain reads DTAVSQTPKYLVTQMGNDKSIKCEQNLGHDTMYWYKQDSKKFLKIMFSYNNKELIINETVPNRFSPKSPDKAHLNLHINSLELGDSAVYFCASTTSGSTTGANVLTFGAGSRLTVL.

This clonotype was recorded once. V gene TRBV20-1 combines with J gene TRBJ2-7; 9 nucleotides agree with TRBD2. This CDR3 has 15 residues. CDR1 is DFQATT and CDR2 is SNEGSKA in the germline V gene (reference sequence). V lost 0 bases to trimming and J lost 2 bases; unmatched junction nucleotides: 5. CDR3 sequence reads: CSARDWTSETYEQYF. The CDR3 nucleotides are TGCAGTGCTAGAGATTGGACTAGCGAGACCTACGAGCAGTACTTC.

The chain recombines TRBV1 with TRBJ2-1. TRBV1 is an annotated pseudogene. The CDR3 spans 15 residues. The CDR3 nucleotides are TGCACCAGCAGCTCTGGAAGCGGCTCCTACAATGAGCAGTTCTTC. As protein: CTSSSGSGSYNEQFF.

The gene calls are TRBV12-3 or TRBV12-4 and TRBJ2-1, with 14 bases that match TRBD2. There are 15 residues in the CDR3. The trim removed 3 bases at V and 8 bases at J, leaving 3 bases unmatched. CDR3 residues: CASSFGTSGSYEQFF. The DNA of the CDR3 is TGTGCCAGCAGTTTCGGGACTAGCGGGAGTTATGAGCAGTTCTTC.

This clonotype was counted only a few times. CDR3 region: CASSLAFLRDYLKNIQYF. In DNA, the CDR3 is TGCGCCAGCAGCTTGGCCTTCCTCCGGGACTACCTCAAAAACATTCAGTACTTC. V and J are TRBV5-1 and TRBJ2-4; 7 nucleotides line up with TRBD2. The germline CDR1 and CDR2 sequences are SGHRS and YFSETQ. The CDR3 loop spans 18 amino acids. V lost 0 bases, J lost 3 bases, and 12 bases stayed unmatched.

The rearrangement joins TRBV27 to TRBJ2-3; TRBD2 aligns across 10 bases. Looked up from germline, CDR1 is MNHEY and CDR2 is SMNVEV (reference sequence). This CDR3 comprises 16 residues. The V and J ends lost 3 bases and 1 base, in that order; junction bases with no gene match: 4. The CDR3 loop reads CASSFIGLAGTDTQYF. The DNA of the CDR3 is TGTGCCAGCAGTTTCATAGGACTAGCGGGCACAGATACGCAGTATTTT.

This sequence joins TRBV5-1 and TRBJ2-1; TRBD1 is a possible D gene (6 bases). V lost 1 base, J lost 3 bases, and 8 bases lay in between. The germline gives CDR1 SGHRS, CDR2 YFSETQ. This CDR3 comprises 14 residues. The CDR3 DNA reads TGCGCCAGCAGCTTGCAGGACAGCTACAATGAGCAGTTCTTC. This translates into CASSLQDSYNEQFF.

This clonotype occurred a few times. The chain links TRBV4-3 to TRBJ2-5, with D unresolved. This CDR3 spans 15 amino acids. Deletions cut 1 base from V and 5 bases from J, with 14 bases between. The germline gives CDR1 LGHNA, CDR2 YSLEER. CDR3 loop: CASSQARTTRETQYF. The CDR3 DNA reads TGCGCCAGCAGCCAAGCTAGGACCACCCGCGAGACCCAGTACTTC.

This rearrangement joins TRBV28 to TRBJ2-3, with 10 nucleotides matching TRBD1. After removal of 4 bases from V and 1 base from J, the junction contained 5 bases not matched to a gene. The CDR3 sequence is 16 residues long. Germline V gene sequence: CDR1 MDHEN, CDR2 SYDVKM. This CDR3 is CASSSPGTGGTDTQYF. Written as DNA, the CDR3 is TGTGCCAGCAGTTCGCCCGGGACAGGGGGCACAGATACGCAGTATTTT.

V gene TRBV20-1 combines with J gene TRBJ1-4; possibly TRBD1 for D (6 bases). The CDR3 has 14 amino acids. Germline CDR1 is DFQATT and CDR2 is SNEGSKA (reference sequence). The germline V and J ends were trimmed by 5 bases and 0 bases, with 10 bases remaining between them. The CDR3 region is CSASQGATNEKLFF. DNA of the CDR3: TGCAGTGCTTCACAGGGTGCAACTAATGAAAAACTGTTTTTT.